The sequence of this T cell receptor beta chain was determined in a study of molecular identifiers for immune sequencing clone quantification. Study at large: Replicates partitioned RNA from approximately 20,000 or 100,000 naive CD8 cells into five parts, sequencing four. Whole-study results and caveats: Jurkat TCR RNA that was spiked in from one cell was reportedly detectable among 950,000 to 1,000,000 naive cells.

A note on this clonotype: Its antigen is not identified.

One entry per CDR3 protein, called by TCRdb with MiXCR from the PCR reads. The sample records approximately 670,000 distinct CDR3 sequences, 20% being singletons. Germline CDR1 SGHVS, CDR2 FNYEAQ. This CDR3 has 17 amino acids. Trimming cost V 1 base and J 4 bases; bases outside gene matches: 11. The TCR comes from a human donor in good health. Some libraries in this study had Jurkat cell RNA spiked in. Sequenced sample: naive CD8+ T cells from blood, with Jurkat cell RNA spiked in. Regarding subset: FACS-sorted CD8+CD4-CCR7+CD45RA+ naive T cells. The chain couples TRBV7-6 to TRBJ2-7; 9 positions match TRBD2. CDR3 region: CASSLGVAGETGYEQYF. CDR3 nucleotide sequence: TGTGCCAGCAGCTTAGGAGTAGCGGGAGAGACAGGATACGAGCAGTACTTC.